This passage covers 5 T cell receptor beta chains from one sample sequenced in a study of beta chain features in type 1 diabetes. Isolated RNA was reverse transcribed in full, so expressed TCRB transcripts were sequenced. Using immunoSEQ multiplex PCR, the repertoire was profiled, and TCRdb retains in-frame clones only, with some absent. This sample has around 500,000 clones, with over 10% found just once. The sequenced sample was naive CD4+ T cells from blood. The receptors here all came from a woman under 30 in good health.

Only a few counts were recorded for this clone. The chain joins TRBV30 to TRBJ2-6, with TRBD1 as a possible D gene (6 bases). Germline CDR1 is GTSNPN and CDR2 is SVGIG (reference sequence). Deletions cut 4 bases from V and 1 base from J, with 14 bases between. The CDR3 sequence is 16 residues long. CDR3 amino acids: CAWNGRGVSGANVLTF. The CDR3 DNA reads as TGTGCCTGGAATGGCAGGGGCGTATCTGGGGCCAACGTCCTGACTTTC.

This clone was picked up a small number of times. The V call is TRBV9, the J call TRBJ2-1; possibly TRBD1 for D (5 bases). Germline V gene sequence: CDR1 SGDLS, CDR2 YYNGEE. The V end lost 4 bases, the J end lost 3 bases, and 8 bases lay between the germline ends. This CDR3 has 13 amino acids. The CDR3 region is CASSRGHYNEQFF. CDR3 bases: TGTGCCAGCAGCCGCGGACACTACAATGAGCAGTTCTTC.

The genes are TRBV4-3 and TRBJ1-5; TRBD1 might be the D (5 bases). The ends were cut back, 8 bases at V and 4 bases at J, with 18 bases in the middle. The CDR3 covers 15 residues. Looked up from germline, CDR1 is LGHNA and CDR2 is YSLEER. CDR3 coding DNA: TGCGCCAGCCGCCCAGGGTATGGAGGGAATCAGCCCCAGCATTTT. Protein: CASRPGYGGNQPQHF.

This clone was seen a handful of times. Additional DNA sequences in this sample encode the identical CDR3. The chain joins TRBV2 to TRBJ2-1, with no clear D. Germline-derived CDR1 and CDR2 are SNHLY and FYNNEI. The CDR3 has 11 amino acids. Trimming cost V 11 bases and J 3 bases, with 8 bases left between them. The CDR3 sequence is CAGGVYNEQFF. The CDR3, as DNA: TGTGCCGGTGGGGTCTACAATGAGCAGTTCTTC.

This clone was found a few times. This rearrangement joins TRBV7-9 to TRBJ2-1; no definite D call. V lost 3 bases and J 4 bases, leaving 13 bases between the germline ends. Germline-derived CDR1 and CDR2 are SEHNR and FQNEAQ (reference sequence). The CDR3 contains 15 residues. CDR3 residues: CASSFALTLYNEQFF. CDR3 nucleotide sequence: TGTGCCAGCAGCTTCGCTCTTACCCTTTACAATGAGCAGTTCTTC.